This T cell receptor (beta chain) was sequenced during a study of T cells in narcolepsy (dated by TCRdb to between 2018 and 2020). As for the study more broadly: The study enrolled patients with narcolepsy type 1 or type 2 (NT1, NT2) together with healthy control donors. To look for autoreactive T cells in narcolepsy patients that target self-antigens of hypocretin neurons (hypocretin, TRIB2), the study used TCR Vbeta sequencing to follow clonotypes in blood and CSF.

For TCR Vbeta sequencing, memory CD4+ T cells were sorted ex vivo from the peripheral blood of narcolepsy patients and healthy controls. To prepare the library, the immunoSEQ multiplex PCR assay was applied. The immuneACCESS repertoire file appears here via TCRdb, limited to in-frame rearrangements. These files lack a portion of the clones; in checked studies, under half of the deficit traces to unresolved V genes, and the cause of the others is not known. Across this sample there are roughly 32,000 clones, with roughly four fifths seen only once. The ten largest account for about 1% of the sample. V is cut by 5 bases and J by 0 bases, and the space between the germline ends is 2 bases. The CDR3 spans 11 residues, from the cysteine through the phenylalanine. Of the read, only the CDR3 DNA is kept; its 33 bases are in frame from base 1. The CDR1 and CDR2 encoded by the germline V gene are MNHEY and SVGAGI.

Note on this clone: It lacks a known antigen. Qualities for individual bases were not recorded, and no much larger clone is one base off.

What the work shows at the level of the full study, not this receptor alone: According to the report, autoreactive clonotypes were detected serially in the blood of the same patients and of different patients, but not in healthy controls. In plots comparing CSF and blood CD4+ T cell clonotypes from the same patient, HCRT-specific and TRIB2-specific autoreactive clonotypes were highlighted. No sequences matching autoreactive T cell clones were present in some of the blood memory CD4+ repertoires from patients and controls. Numbers of sequenced blood memory CD4+ clonotypes were comparable, averaging about 40,000 in patients and about 30,000 in controls.

The origin of this receptor is a human donor with narcolepsy. Recombination linked TRBV6-5 to TRBJ2-7; no confident D gene assignment can be made. The sample comprised CD45RA- memory CD4+ T cells from PBMCs. The intended sense of this specimen's cell subset or site label: memory T cells sorted ex vivo from peripheral blood. The bases are TGTGCCAGCAGTCCCTCCTACGAGCAGTACTTC. Translated, it gives CASSPSYEQYF.